The 29 T cell receptor beta chains listed next were all sequenced from one sample in a study of blood T cell repertoires in COVID-19 (dated by TCRdb to about 2020). Libraries came from the immunoSEQ multiplex PCR assay. TCRdb carries this immuneACCESS record with in-frame sequences only. Its versions omit some clonotypes, under half of them owing to an unresolved V gene in the studies checked, with the rest unexplained. The sample table lists about 370,000 clones, more than 80% of them with a count of one. The ten largest clones add up to about 1% of the sample. Sequenced material: PBMCs or T cells enriched from blood (not recorded which). The receptors derive from a man aged 18 to 35 who had recovered from COVID-19.

The chain links TRBV18 to TRBJ1-2; 9 bases map to TRBD1. CDR3 length equals 17 residues. V was clipped by 3 bases and J by 6 bases; unmatched bases: 14. Germline lookup yields CDR1 KGHSH and CDR2 LQKENI. The CDR3, as DNA: TGTGCCAGCTCACCGCTAATACCGGGACAGGGAGGGGATGGCTACACCTTC. Its protein product is CASSPLIPGQGGDGYTF.

V and J are TRBV6-5 and TRBJ1-1; D not resolved. The CDR3 is 12 residues long. The V end was cut by 7 bases, the J end by 6 bases, with 12 bases between. Germline CDR1 reads MNHEY; CDR2 reads SVGAGI. The CDR3 DNA follows: TGTGCCAGCAACTGGGCAGGCTCTGAAGCTTTCTTT. Protein: CASNWAGSEAFF.

This clone came up once. CDR3 loop: CASKLEGHPQETQYF. CDR3 DNA: TGTGCCAGCAAGCTTGAGGGACACCCACAAGAGACCCAGTACTTC. V usage is TRBV27 and J usage is TRBJ2-5, with D possibly being TRBD1 (6 bases). There are 15 residues in the CDR3. V shed 7 bases and J shed 2 bases, with 17 bases lying between them. The germline gives CDR1 MNHEY, CDR2 SMNVEV (reference sequence).

V is TRBV27 and J is TRBJ1-5, with 8 bases fitting TRBD1. V was pared by 0 bases and J by 6 bases, with 4 bases of the junction left unmatched. CDR1 is MNHEY and CDR2 is SMNVEV in the germline V gene (reference sequence). The CDR3 covers 15 residues. The CDR3 is CASSLSGRGRQPQHF. The CDR3 DNA reads TGTGCCAGCAGTTTATCGGGCAGGGGGCGTCAGCCCCAGCATTTT.

V gene TRBV11-2 combines with J gene TRBJ1-4; tentative D call: TRBD1 (6 bases). The CDR3 loop spans 16 amino acids. Trimming left V 7 bases short and J 0 bases short, with 15 bases between. Germline lookup yields CDR1 SGHAT and CDR2 FQNNGV. The CDR3 DNA reads TGTGCCAGCACCCTCGGGACATTTGCAACTAATGAAAAACTGTTTTTT. Protein sequence: CASTLGTFATNEKLFF.

J is TRBJ1-3 and V is TRBV6-5, with 8 bases matching TRBD1. CDR1 and CDR2 (germline): MNHEY, SVGAGI. The CDR3 covers 13 residues. J lost 2 bases, V lost 8 bases, and 2 bases had no gene match. For the CDR3, the DNA is TGTGCCAGCCAGGGGGCAGCTGGAAACACCATATATTTT. Amino acids: CASQGAAGNTIYF.

The genes are TRBV15 and TRBJ2-1; the D gene is possibly TRBD1 (6 bases). Germline lookup yields CDR1 LNHNV and CDR2 YYDKDF (reference sequence). The CDR3 length is 21 residues. The V end lost 2 bases, the J end lost 3 bases, and 29 bases lay between the germline ends. The CDR3 spells CATSRIYDRPRDTTYYNEQFF. DNA of the CDR3: TGTGCCACCAGCAGAATCTACGACAGACCCCGGGACACCACATACTACAATGAGCAGTTCTTC.

The chain carries TRBV9 and TRBJ2-5; perhaps TRBD1 as D (6 bases). CDR3 size: 14 residues. With 6 bases removed from V and 0 bases from J, the gap between germline ends came to 12 bases. Germline V lookup: CDR1 SGDLS, CDR2 YYNGEE. In nucleotides, the CDR3 is TGTGCCAGCAATAAGGGGGAACACCAAGAGACCCAGTACTTC. It encodes CASNKGEHQETQYF.

The chain links TRBV23-1 to TRBJ2-5; 9 bases are a match to TRBD1. TRBV23-1 is an ORF, with its function uncertain. V shed 6 bases and J 0 bases; nucleotides not matched to a gene: 17. This CDR3 region has 19 residues. The CDR3 protein is CASRHRDRVPHWYQETQYF. The CDR3 DNA sequence: TGCGCCAGCAGACACCGGGACAGGGTACCCCATTGGTACCAAGAGACCCAGTACTTC.

This chain links TRBV7-3 with TRBJ1-1; no clear D gene. Looked up from germline, CDR1 is SGHTA and CDR2 is FQGTGA. The CDR3 is 13 residues long. The V end lost 6 bases, the J end lost 3 bases, and 11 bases lay between the germline ends. This CDR3 reads CASRIQEDTEAFF. CDR3 in DNA: TGTGCCAGCAGAATTCAGGAGGACACTGAAGCTTTCTTT.

V is TRBV7-9 and J is TRBJ2-1, with 8 bases fitting TRBD2. Germline loops: CDR1 SEHNR, CDR2 FQNEAQ (reference sequence). This CDR3 has 18 amino acids. Trimming removed 1 base from V and 4 bases from J; junction bases left unmatched: 12. The CDR3 DNA reads as TGTGCCAGCAGCTTAGTTCGGGTAGCGGGGACCTTTTACAATGAGCAGTTCTTC. Translating gives CASSLVRVAGTFYNEQFF. The whole variable domain, remainder taken from reference TRBV7-9 and TRBJ2-1, is DTGVSQNPRHKITKRGQNVTFRCDPISEHNRLYWYRQTLGQGPEFLTYFQNEAQLEKSRLLSDRFSAERPKGSFSTLEIQRTEQGDSAMYLCASSLVRVAGTFYNEQFFGPGTRLTVL.

This chain uses TRBV12-3 or TRBV12-4 with TRBJ1-4; TRBD1 matches at 9 bases. The CDR3 has 12 residues. V was pared by 9 bases and J by 9 bases, with 5 bases of the junction left unmatched. The CDR3 here is CASTGGGKKLFF. Written as DNA, the CDR3 is TGTGCCAGTACAGGGGGCGGAAAAAAACTGTTTTTT.

V usage is TRBV27 and J usage is TRBJ1-5, with 7 bases aligning to TRBD1. The CDR3 has 13 amino acids. Germline trimming cut 6 bases from V and 7 bases from J; bases unmatched to any gene: 6. CDR1 is MNHEY, CDR2 SMNVEV, per germline (reference sequence). The CDR3 is CASSKTGFQPQHF. CDR3 nucleotide sequence: TGTGCCAGCAGCAAGACAGGGTTCCAGCCCCAGCATTTT.

The V call is TRBV5-1, the J call TRBJ2-3; 10 bases are a match to TRBD2. The trim removed 6 bases at V and 0 bases at J, leaving 7 bases unmatched. Germline V gene data show CDR1 as SGHRS and CDR2 as YFSETQ. The CDR3 sequence is 16 residues long. The CDR3, as DNA: TGCGCCAGCAATCCTAGCGGGGGTTGGAGCACAGATACGCAGTATTTT. This gives the protein CASNPSGGWSTDTQYF.

The rearrangement joins TRBV4-3 to TRBJ2-7; D might be TRBD1 (5 bases). This CDR3 comprises 15 residues. Germline CDR1 and CDR2: LGHNA and YSLEER. The V gene lost 0 bases and the J gene lost 3 bases, with 12 bases spanning the gap. The CDR3 nucleotides are TGCGCCAGCAGCCAAGATAGGGGTAGCAGCTACGAGCAGTACTTC. Translating gives CASSQDRGSSYEQYF.

In its sample, this clone was seen once. The CDR3 here is CASSFLGQASSGNTIYF. The CDR3 region has the DNA TGCGCCAGCAGCTTTCTGGGACAGGCCTCCTCTGGAAACACCATATATTTT. This chain joins TRBV5-1 and TRBJ1-3, with 8 bases identical to TRBD1. The CDR3 is 17 residues long. With 2 bases clipped from V and 0 bases from J, the junction kept 7 bases outside the gene matches. Looked up from germline, CDR1 is SGHRS and CDR2 is YFSETQ.

This chain uses TRBV7-3 with TRBJ2-7; perhaps TRBD1 as D (7 bases). The CDR3 is 13 residues long. Germline-derived CDR1 and CDR2 are SGHTA and FQGTGA. V was cut by 5 bases and J by 6 bases, with 14 bases left in between. In nucleotides, the CDR3 is TGTGCCAGCAGCCGGGACAGAGCGGGCGAGCAGTACTTC. Its protein is CASSRDRAGEQYF.

V usage is TRBV7-2 and J usage is TRBJ2-1, with TRBD2 matching 9 bases. CDR1 SGHTA and CDR2 FQGNSA come from the germline V gene. CDR3 length: 15 amino acids. J gave up 5 bases and V 0 bases, and 2 bases lay outside the gene matches. The CDR3 nucleotides read TGTGCCAGCAGCTTAGCAGCGGGAGGAAACAATGAGCAGTTCTTC. This encodes CASSLAAGGNNEQFF.

The rearrangement uses TRBV30 and TRBJ1-4, with 12 positions matching TRBD1. The length of the CDR3 is 16 residues. CDR1 is GTSNPN and CDR2 is SVGIG in the germline V gene (reference sequence). V was pared by 5 bases and J by 1 base, with 5 bases of the junction left unmatched. The CDR3 sequence is CAWVGQGAVTNEKLFF. In nucleotides, the CDR3 is TGTGCCTGGGTGGGACAGGGGGCAGTAACTAATGAAAAACTGTTTTTT.

The chain recombines TRBV11-3 with TRBJ2-3; a possible D gene is TRBD2 (5 bases). Germline V CDR1 and CDR2: SGHNT, YENEEA. The CDR3 has 15 residues. V lost 3 bases and J lost 1, with 11 bases in between. The CDR3 DNA follows: TGTGCCAGCAGCTTTACAAGCGGACGCACAGATACGCAGTATTTT. Protein sequence: CASSFTSGRTDTQYF.

V gene TRBV27 combines with J gene TRBJ2-7; 8 bases line up with TRBD2. There are 15 residues in the CDR3. Germline CDR1 reads MNHEY; CDR2 reads SMNVEV (reference sequence). Losses at the gene ends were 1 base for V and 1 base for J; bases not matched to a gene: 3. The CDR3 nucleotides are TGTGCCAGCAGTTTATACGGGAGGGTGTCCTACGAGCAGTACTTC. It is translated as CASSLYGRVSYEQYF.

The count of this clone is one. This may arise from a read error, as a much more abundant clone is one base away. The genes are TRBV7-9 and TRBJ1-2, with TRBD1 matching 9 bases. Per the germline V gene, CDR1 is SEHNR and CDR2 is FQNEAQ (reference sequence). The CDR3 runs to 14 residues. The V and J ends lost 5 bases and 4 bases, in that order; junction bases with no gene match: 5. CDR3 sequence reads: CASSQDRGSYGYTF. The DNA for the CDR3 is TGTGCCAGCAGCCAGGACAGGGGAAGCTATGGCTACACCTTC.

This chain links TRBV19 with TRBJ1-5; 7 bases map to TRBD1. Per germline, CDR1 LNHDA and CDR2 SQIVND (reference sequence). This CDR3 is 14 amino acids long. V lost 4 bases, J lost 6 bases, and 6 bases stayed unmatched. As DNA, the CDR3 is TGTGCCAGTAGTAGACAGGGAAGGAGTCAGCCCCAGCATTTT. It translates to CASSRQGRSQPQHF.

This chain joins TRBV10-3 and TRBJ2-3; 12 bases are shared with TRBD2. V trimming: 3 bases; J trimming: 0 bases; junction bases outside the gene matches: 4. CDR1 is ENHRY and CDR2 is SYGVKD in the germline V gene. The CDR3 is made up of 17 amino acids. CDR3 residues: CAISDPGLAGSTDTQYF. The CDR3 region has the DNA TGTGCCATCAGTGACCCGGGACTAGCGGGTAGCACAGATACGCAGTATTTT.

V is TRBV5-4 and J is TRBJ1-6, with TRBD1 matching over 8 bases. V gave up 4 bases and J gave up 9 bases; unmatched junction bases: 12. The CDR3 totals 16 residues. Germline loops: CDR1 SGHNT, CDR2 YYREEE (reference sequence). The CDR3 DNA reads TGTGCCAGCAGCCCGGCCGGGACAGGAATAGGTTCACCCCTCCACTTT. Translating it yields CASSPAGTGIGSPLHF.

This clone appeared once. Written as DNA, the CDR3 is TGTGCCAGCAGGGCGCCCGGGACAGGGGGGGAAGCTTTCTTT. It is translated as CASRAPGTGGEAFF. The chain joins TRBV28 to TRBJ1-1; 11 bases agree with TRBD1. CDR3 size: 14 residues. The V segment lost 6 bases and the J segment 8 bases; nucleotides outside the gene matches: 8. Germline assignment: CDR1 MDHEN and CDR2 SYDVKM.

This clone was seen a few times. The J gene is TRBJ1-2, the V gene TRBV2, with TRBD1 matching over 8 bases. The CDR3 runs 14 residues. Germline lookup yields CDR1 SNHLY and CDR2 FYNNEI. Trimming cost V 7 bases and J 6 bases; bases outside gene matches: 10. DNA of the CDR3: TGTGCCAGCAACGAAAGGGCAGGGGGCCATGGCTACACCTTC. Protein: CASNERAGGHGYTF.

The chain has TRBV10-1 and TRBJ1-2; 12 bases map to TRBD1. The CDR3 runs 17 residues. Losses at the gene ends were 0 bases for V and 0 bases for J; bases not matched to a gene: 2. Per the germline V gene, CDR1 is WNHNN and CDR2 is SYGVQD (reference sequence). This CDR3 reads CASSESGQGASNYGYTF. The CDR3 DNA reads as TGCGCCAGCAGTGAGTCGGGACAGGGGGCCTCTAACTATGGCTACACCTTC.

The rearrangement uses TRBV6-4 and TRBJ2-7, with D perhaps matching TRBD1 (6 bases). The length of the CDR3 is 13 residues. Deletions cut 7 bases from V and 3 bases from J, with 13 bases between. CDR1 is MRHNA, CDR2 SNTAGT, per germline. DNA for the CDR3: TGTGCCAGCATAGGGGGAAAGGGCTACGAGCAGTACTTC. Residues: CASIGGKGYEQYF.